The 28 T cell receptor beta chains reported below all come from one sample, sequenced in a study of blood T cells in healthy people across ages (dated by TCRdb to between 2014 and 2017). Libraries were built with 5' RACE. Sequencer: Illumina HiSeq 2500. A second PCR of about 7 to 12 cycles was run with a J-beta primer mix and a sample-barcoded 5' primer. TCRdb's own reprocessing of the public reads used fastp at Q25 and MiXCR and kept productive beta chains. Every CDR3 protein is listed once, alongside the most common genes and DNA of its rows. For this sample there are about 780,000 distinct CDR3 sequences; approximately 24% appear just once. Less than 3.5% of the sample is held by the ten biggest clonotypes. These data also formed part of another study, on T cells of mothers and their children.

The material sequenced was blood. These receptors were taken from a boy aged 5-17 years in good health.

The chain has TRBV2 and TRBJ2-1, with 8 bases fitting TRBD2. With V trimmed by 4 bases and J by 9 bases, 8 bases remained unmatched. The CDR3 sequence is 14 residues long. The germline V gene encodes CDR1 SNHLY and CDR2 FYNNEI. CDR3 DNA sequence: TGTGCCAGCAGTGGCTGGGGTAGCGGGGTTGAGCAGTTCTTC. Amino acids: CASSGWGSGVEQFF. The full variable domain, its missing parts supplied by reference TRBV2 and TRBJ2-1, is EPEVTQTPSHQVTQMGQEVILRCVPISNHLYFYWYRQILGQKVEFLVSFYNNEISEKSEIFDDQFSVERPDGSNFTLKIRSTKLEDSAMYFCASSGWGSGVEQFFGPGTRLTVL.

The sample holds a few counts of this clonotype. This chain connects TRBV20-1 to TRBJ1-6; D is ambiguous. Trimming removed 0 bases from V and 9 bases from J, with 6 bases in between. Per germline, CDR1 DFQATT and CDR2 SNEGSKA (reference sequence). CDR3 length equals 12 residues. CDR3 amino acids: CSAREGPSPLHF. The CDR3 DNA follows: TGCAGTGCTAGAGAGGGCCCTTCACCCCTCCACTTT.

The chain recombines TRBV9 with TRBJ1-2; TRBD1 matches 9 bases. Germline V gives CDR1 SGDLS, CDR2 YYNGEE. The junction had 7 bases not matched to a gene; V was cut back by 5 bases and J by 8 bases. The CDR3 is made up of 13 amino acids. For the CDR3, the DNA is TGTGCCAGCAGGGGACAGGGTGTGGACGGCTACACCTTC. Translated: CASRGQGVDGYTF.

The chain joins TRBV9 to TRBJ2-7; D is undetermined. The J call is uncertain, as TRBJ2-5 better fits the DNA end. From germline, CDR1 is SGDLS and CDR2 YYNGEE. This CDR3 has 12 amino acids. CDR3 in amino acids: CASSVAQETQYF. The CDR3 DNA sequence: TGTGCCAGCAGCGTAGCCCAAGAGACCCAGTACTTC.

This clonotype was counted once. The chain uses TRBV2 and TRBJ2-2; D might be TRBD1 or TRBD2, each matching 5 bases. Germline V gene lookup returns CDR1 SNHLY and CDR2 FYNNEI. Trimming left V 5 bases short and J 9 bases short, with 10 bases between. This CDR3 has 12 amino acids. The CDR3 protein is CASSPGTRELFF. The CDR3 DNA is TGTGCCAGCAGTCCCGGGACCAGGGAGCTGTTTTTT.

The CDR3 protein is CASSLRAASGLDTQYF. CDR3 in DNA: TGCGCCAGCAGCTTGAGGGCGGCTAGCGGATTAGATACGCAGTATTTT. The rearrangement links TRBV5-1 to TRBJ2-3, with 7 bases lining up with TRBD2. The length of the CDR3 is 16 residues. V trimming: 1 base; J trimming: 5 bases; junction bases outside the gene matches: 10. The V gene's germline CDR1 is SGHRS and CDR2 YFSETQ.

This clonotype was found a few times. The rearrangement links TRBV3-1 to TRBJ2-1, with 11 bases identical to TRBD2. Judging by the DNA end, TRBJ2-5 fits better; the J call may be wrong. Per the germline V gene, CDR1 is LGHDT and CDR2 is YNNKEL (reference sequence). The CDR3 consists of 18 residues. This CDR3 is CASSQYSGGAAQRETQYF. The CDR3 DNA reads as TGTGCCAGCAGCCAATATAGCGGGGGGGCTGCTCAAAGAGAGACCCAGTACTTC.

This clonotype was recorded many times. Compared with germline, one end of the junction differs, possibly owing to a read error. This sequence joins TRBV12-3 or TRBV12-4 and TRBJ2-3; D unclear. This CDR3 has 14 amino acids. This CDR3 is CASSLARSTDTQYF. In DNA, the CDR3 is TGCGCCAGCAGCTTAGCCAGGAGCACAGATACGCAGTATTTT.

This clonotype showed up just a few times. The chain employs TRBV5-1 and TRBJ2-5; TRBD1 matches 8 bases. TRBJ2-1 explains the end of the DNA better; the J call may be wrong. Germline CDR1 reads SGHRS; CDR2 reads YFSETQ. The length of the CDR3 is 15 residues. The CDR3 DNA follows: TGCGCCAGCATCGGAGGACAGGGTCGCAACAATGAGCAGTTCTTC. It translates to CASIGGQGRNNEQFF.

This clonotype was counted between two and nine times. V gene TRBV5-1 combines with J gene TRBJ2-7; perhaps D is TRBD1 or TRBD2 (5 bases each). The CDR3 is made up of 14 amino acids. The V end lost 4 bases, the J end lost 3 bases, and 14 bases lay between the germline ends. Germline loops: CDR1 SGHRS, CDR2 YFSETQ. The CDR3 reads CASSLGTEVYEQYF. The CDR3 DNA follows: TGCGCCAGCAGCCTAGGGACCGAAGTCTACGAGCAGTACTTC.

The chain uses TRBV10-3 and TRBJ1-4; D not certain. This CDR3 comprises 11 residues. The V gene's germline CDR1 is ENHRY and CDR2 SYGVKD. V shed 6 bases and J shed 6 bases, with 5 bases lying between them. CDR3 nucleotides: TGTGCCATCAGATCGGATGAAAAACTGTTTTTT. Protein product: CAIRSDEKLFF.

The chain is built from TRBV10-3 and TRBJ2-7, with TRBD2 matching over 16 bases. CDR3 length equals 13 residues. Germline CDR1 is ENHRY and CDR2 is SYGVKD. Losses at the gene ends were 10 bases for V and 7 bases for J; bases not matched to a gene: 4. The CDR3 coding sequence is TGTGCCACCGGGACTAGCGGGGGGGATGAGCAGTACTTC. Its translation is CATGTSGGDEQYF.

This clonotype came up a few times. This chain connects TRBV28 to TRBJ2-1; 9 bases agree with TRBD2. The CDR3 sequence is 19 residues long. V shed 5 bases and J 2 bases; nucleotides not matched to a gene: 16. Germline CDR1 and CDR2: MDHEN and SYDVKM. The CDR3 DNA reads TGTGCCAGCAGTCTACGAGCGGGGGGTTTGGATCCCACCTACAATGAGCAGTTCTTC. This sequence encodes CASSLRAGGLDPTYNEQFF. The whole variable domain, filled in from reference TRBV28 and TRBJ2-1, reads DVKVTQSSRYLVKRTGEKVFLECVQDMDHENMFWYRQDPGLGLRLIYFSYDVKMKEKGDIPEGYSVSREKKERFSLILESASTNQTSMYLCASSLRAGGLDPTYNEQFFGPGTRLTVL.

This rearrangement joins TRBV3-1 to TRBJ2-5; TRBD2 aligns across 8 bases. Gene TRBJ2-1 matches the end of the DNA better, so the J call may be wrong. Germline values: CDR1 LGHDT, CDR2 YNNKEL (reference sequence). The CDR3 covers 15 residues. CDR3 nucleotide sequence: TGTGCCAGCACGGACTCGGGGGGGCCGAGAAATGAGCAGTTCTTC. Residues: CASTDSGGPRNEQFF.

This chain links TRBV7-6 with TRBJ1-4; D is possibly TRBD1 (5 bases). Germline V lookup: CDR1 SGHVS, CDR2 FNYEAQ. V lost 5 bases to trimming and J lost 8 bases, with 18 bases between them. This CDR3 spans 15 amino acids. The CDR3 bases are TGTGCCAGCAGCCCGAAGTTAGGGGTGGAAGAAAAACTGTTTTTT. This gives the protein CASSPKLGVEEKLFF. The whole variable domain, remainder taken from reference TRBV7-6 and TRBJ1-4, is GAGVSQSPRYKVTKRGQDVALRCDPISGHVSLYWYRQALGQGPEFLTYFNYEAQQDKSGLPNDRFSAERPEGSISTLTIQRTEQRDSAMYRCASSPKLGVEEKLFFGSGTQLSVL.

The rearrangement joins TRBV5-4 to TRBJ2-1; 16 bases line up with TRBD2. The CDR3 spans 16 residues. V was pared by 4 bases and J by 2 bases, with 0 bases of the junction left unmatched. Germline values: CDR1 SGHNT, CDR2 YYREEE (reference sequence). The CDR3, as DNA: TGTGCCAGCAGCGGGACTAGCGGGGGGGCCTACAATGAGCAGTTCTTC. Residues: CASSGTSGGAYNEQFF.

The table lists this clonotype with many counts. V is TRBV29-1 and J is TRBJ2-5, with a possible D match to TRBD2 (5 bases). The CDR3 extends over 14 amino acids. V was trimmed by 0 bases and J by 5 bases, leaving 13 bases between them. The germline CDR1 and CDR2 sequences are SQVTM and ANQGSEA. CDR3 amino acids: CSVEDRGGGETQYF. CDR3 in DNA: TGCAGCGTTGAAGATCGGGGTGGTGGCGAGACCCAGTACTTC.

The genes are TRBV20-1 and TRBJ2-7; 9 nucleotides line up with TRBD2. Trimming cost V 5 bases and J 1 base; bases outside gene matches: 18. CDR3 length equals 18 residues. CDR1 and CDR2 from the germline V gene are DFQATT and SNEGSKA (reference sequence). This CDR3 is CSAVRSIPGTSLSYEQYF. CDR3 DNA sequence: TGCAGTGCTGTCCGTTCCATTCCCGGGACTAGCTTATCCTACGAGCAGTACTTC.

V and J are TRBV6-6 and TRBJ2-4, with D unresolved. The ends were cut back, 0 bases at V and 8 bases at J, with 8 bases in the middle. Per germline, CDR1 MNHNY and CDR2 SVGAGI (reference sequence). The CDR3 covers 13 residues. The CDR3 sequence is CASSYSPVDIQYF. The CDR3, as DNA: TGTGCCAGCAGTTACTCCCCGGTGGACATTCAGTACTTC.

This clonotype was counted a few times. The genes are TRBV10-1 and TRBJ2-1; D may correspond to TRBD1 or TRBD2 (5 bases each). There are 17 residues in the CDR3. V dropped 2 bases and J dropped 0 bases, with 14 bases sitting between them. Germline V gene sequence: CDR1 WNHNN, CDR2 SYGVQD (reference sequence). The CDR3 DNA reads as TGCGCCAGCAGTGAGGGGCGAGGGGACCCCTCCTACAATGAGCAGTTCTTC. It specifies CASSEGRGDPSYNEQFF.

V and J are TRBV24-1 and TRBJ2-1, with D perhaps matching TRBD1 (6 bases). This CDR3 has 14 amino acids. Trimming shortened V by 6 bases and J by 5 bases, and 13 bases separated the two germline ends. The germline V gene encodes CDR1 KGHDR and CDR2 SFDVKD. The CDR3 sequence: CATSSQGSHNEQFF. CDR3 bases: TGTGCCACCAGTAGTCAGGGGAGCCACAATGAGCAGTTCTTC.

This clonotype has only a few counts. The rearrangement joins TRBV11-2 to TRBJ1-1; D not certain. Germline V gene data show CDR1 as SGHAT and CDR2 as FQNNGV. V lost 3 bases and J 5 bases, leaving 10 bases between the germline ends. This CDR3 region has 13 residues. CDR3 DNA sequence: TGTGCCAGCAGCTTCACAGAGGAGACTGAAGCTTTCTTT. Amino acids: CASSFTEETEAFF.

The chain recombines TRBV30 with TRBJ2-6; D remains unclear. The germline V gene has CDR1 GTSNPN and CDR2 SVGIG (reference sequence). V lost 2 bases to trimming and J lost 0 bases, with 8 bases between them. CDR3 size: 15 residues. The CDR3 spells CAWSKQSSGANVLTF. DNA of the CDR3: TGTGCCTGGAGTAAACAGAGCTCTGGGGCCAACGTCCTGACTTTC.

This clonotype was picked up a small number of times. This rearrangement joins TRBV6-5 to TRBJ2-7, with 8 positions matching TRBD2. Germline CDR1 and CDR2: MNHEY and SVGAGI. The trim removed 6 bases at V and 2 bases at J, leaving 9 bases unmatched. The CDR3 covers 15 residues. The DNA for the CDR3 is TGTGCCAGCAGCCGGGAGGGGAAGGTCCCCTACGAGCAGTACTTC. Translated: CASSREGKVPYEQYF.

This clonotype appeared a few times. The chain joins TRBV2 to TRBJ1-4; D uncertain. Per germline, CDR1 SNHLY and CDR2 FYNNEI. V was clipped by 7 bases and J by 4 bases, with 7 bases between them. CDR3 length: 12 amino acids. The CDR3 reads CASNGHNEKLFF. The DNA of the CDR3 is TGTGCCAGCAATGGGCATAATGAAAAACTGTTTTTT.

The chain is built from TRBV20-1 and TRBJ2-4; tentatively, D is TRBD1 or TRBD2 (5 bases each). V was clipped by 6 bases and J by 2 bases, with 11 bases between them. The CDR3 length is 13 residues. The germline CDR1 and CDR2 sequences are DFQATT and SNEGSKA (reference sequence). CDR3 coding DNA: TGCAGTGCCCTGAGGGGTACCAAAAACATTCAGTACTTC. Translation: CSALRGTKNIQYF.

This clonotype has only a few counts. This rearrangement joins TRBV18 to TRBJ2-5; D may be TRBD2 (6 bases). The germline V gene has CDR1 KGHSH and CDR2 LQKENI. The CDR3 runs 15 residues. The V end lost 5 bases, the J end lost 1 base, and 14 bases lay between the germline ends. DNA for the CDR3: TGTGCCAGCTCATCCTCGGGACTCCTCCAAGAGACCCAGTACTTC. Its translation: CASSSSGLLQETQYF.

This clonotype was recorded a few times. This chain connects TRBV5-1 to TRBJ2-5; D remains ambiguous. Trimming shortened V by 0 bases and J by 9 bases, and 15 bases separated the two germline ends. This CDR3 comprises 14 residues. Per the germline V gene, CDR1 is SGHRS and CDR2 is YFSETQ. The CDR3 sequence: CASSLEGRNGAQYF. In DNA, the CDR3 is TGCGCCAGCAGCTTGGAGGGTCGGAATGGGGCCCAGTACTTC.